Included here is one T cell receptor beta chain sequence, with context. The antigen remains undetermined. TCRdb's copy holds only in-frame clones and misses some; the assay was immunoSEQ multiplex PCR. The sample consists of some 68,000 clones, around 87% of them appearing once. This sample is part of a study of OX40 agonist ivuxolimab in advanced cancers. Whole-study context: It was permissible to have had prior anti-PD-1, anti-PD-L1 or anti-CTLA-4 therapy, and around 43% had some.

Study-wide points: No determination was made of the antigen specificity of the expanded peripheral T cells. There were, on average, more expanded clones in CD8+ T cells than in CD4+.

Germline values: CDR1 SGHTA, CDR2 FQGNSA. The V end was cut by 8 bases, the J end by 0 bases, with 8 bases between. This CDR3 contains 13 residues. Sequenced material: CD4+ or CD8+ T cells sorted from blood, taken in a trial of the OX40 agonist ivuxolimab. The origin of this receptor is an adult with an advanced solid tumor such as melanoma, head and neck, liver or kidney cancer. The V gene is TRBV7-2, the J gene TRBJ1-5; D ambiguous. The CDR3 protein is CASHRGSNQPQHF. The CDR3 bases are TGTGCCAGCCATCGGGGTAGCAATCAGCCCCAGCATTTT.